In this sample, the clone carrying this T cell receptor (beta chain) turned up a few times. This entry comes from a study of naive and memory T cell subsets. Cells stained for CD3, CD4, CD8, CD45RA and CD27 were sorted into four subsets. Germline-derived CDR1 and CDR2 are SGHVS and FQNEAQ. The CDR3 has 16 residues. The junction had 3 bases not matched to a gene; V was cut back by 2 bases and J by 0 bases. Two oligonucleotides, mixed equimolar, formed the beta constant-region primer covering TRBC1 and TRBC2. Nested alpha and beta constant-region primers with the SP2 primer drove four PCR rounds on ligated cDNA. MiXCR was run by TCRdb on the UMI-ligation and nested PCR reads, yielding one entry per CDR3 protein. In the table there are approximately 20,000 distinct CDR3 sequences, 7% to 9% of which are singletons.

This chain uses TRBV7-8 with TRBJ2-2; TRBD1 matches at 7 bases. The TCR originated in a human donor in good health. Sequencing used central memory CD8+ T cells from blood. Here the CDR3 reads CASSLSDRANTGELFF. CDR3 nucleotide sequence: TGTGCCAGCAGCTTATCCGACAGGGCGAACACCGGGGAGCTGTTTTTT.